The 18 T cell receptor beta chains listed next were all sequenced from one sample in a study of shared clonotypes between healthy human individuals. Clones were read by immunoSEQ multiplex PCR, and TCRdb kept only the in-frame ones, dropping some. Among 2 million to 2.5 million clones, 80% to 95% were seen once, and the ten largest hold 0.37%. Sequences were obtained from naive CD4+ T cells from PBMCs. The subset is: CD45RA+ positively selected. These receptors were taken from a man younger than 35 in good health. Some clones in this sample may be carry-over from other donors' samples.

The genes are TRBV5-1 and TRBJ1-4, with D unclear. Germline CDR1 is SGHRS and CDR2 is YFSETQ. The V end was cut by 1 base, the J end by 8 bases, with 12 bases between. The CDR3 extends over 14 amino acids. The CDR3 coding sequence is TGCGCCAGCAGCTTGAAAGGAATCGGGGAAAAACTGTTTTTT. Its translation: CASSLKGIGEKLFF.

The chain uses TRBV5-4 and TRBJ2-5; 14 nucleotides line up with TRBD2. Germline-derived CDR1 and CDR2 are SGHNT and YYREEE (reference sequence). V was pared by 4 bases and J by 5 bases, with 16 bases of the junction left unmatched. The CDR3 length is 19 residues. The CDR3 DNA follows: TGTGCCAGCAGCCCGCCGCCCCGACTAGCGGGAGGGCCGATGGAGACCCAGTACTTC. Its translation is CASSPPPRLAGGPMETQYF.

The gene calls are TRBV29-1 and TRBJ2-2, with D perhaps matching TRBD1 (5 bases). The CDR3 runs 14 residues. The V and J ends lost 6 bases and 4 bases respectively, with 15 bases between them. Germline loops: CDR1 SQVTM, CDR2 ANQGSEA. CDR3 in amino acids: CSVGSWGATGELFF. The CDR3 region has the DNA TGCAGCGTGGGATCTTGGGGCGCCACCGGGGAGCTGTTTTTT.

The chain couples TRBV5-1 to TRBJ2-1; perhaps D is TRBD1 or TRBD2 (6 bases each). The CDR3 has 12 amino acids. V dropped 3 bases and J dropped 9 bases, with 10 bases sitting between them. Per germline, CDR1 SGHRS and CDR2 YFSETQ. The CDR3 reads CASSWGAGEQFF. The CDR3 DNA reads TGCGCCAGCAGCTGGGGGGCGGGTGAGCAGTTCTTC.

V gene TRBV4-1 combines with J gene TRBJ2-7; 8 bases fit TRBD1. Germline CDR1 is MGHRA and CDR2 is YSYEKL. The V and J ends lost 5 bases and 0 bases, in that order; junction bases with no gene match: 6. This CDR3 is built from 15 residues. The CDR3 DNA sequence: TGCGCCAGCAGCAGACCGGGACAGGTCTCCTACGAGCAGTACTTC. It encodes CASSRPGQVSYEQYF.

The rearrangement links TRBV7-3 to TRBJ1-1; D gene unclear. Germline V gene data show CDR1 as SGHTA and CDR2 as FQGTGA. This CDR3 has 14 amino acids. V lost 4 bases and J 3 bases, leaving 12 bases between the germline ends. DNA for the CDR3: TGTGCCAGCAGCTCGGGCGGCGGCCACACTGAAGCTTTCTTT. Translating gives CASSSGGGHTEAFF.

This clone was seen once. The chain joins TRBV28 to TRBJ2-5; 7 positions agree with TRBD2. The germline V gene encodes CDR1 MDHEN and CDR2 SYDVKM. The CDR3 has 15 amino acids. Trimming cost V 5 bases and J 0 bases; bases outside gene matches: 6. CDR3 amino acids: CASSQAGLYQETQYF. CDR3 DNA sequence: TGTGCCAGCAGTCAAGCGGGATTGTACCAAGAGACCCAGTACTTC.

This chain uses TRBV4-1 with TRBJ2-2; 11 bases fit TRBD2. From germline, CDR1 is MGHRA and CDR2 YSYEKL. J was trimmed by 2 bases and V by 1 base; bases with no gene match: 3. This CDR3 comprises 17 residues. The CDR3 reads CASSQGLAGGNTGELFF. Written as DNA, the CDR3 is TGCGCCAGCAGCCAAGGGCTAGCGGGAGGAAACACCGGGGAGCTGTTTTTT.

The chain is built from TRBV25-1 and TRBJ2-4; unclear D gene. Trimming shortened V by 7 bases and J by 6 bases, and 7 bases separated the two germline ends. This CDR3 spans 11 amino acids. Per germline, CDR1 MGHDK and CDR2 SYGVNS. The CDR3 DNA sequence: TGTGCCAGCACCCTGGGAAACATTCAGTACTTC. Encoded protein: CASTLGNIQYF.

The chain links TRBV4-2 to TRBJ2-1; D is possibly TRBD1 (6 bases). In germline, CDR1 is LGHNA, CDR2 YNFKEQ. This CDR3 is 15 amino acids long. V lost 4 bases to trimming and J lost 6 bases, with 16 bases between them. This chain's CDR3 is CASSPLTNRVNEQFF. CDR3 nucleotides: TGTGCCAGCAGCCCCTTGACGAACAGGGTCAATGAGCAGTTCTTC.

This clone showed up just once. The chain links TRBV14 to TRBJ2-1, with D uncertain. In germline, CDR1 is SGHDN, CDR2 FVKESK. The CDR3 loop spans 11 amino acids. V was pared by 3 bases and J by 10 bases, with 7 bases between. CDR3 region: CASSQWVEQFF. The CDR3 DNA sequence: TGTGCCAGCAGCCAGTGGGTAGAGCAGTTCTTC.

This chain joins TRBV6-1 and TRBJ2-7; TRBD2 aligns across 8 bases. Per the germline V gene, CDR1 is MNHNS and CDR2 is SASEGT. Trimming removed 8 bases from V and 3 bases from J; junction bases left unmatched: 9. The CDR3 has 14 amino acids. As DNA, the CDR3 is TGTGCCAGCGGTAGCAGCGGGAGTGTCTACGAGCAGTACTTC. It is translated as CASGSSGSVYEQYF.

The chain's CDR3 is CASSPWGQGETDTQYF. The CDR3 DNA is TGTGCCAGCAGTCCTTGGGGACAGGGTGAGACAGATACGCAGTATTTT. V is TRBV28 and J is TRBJ2-3; 9 positions agree with TRBD1. The V gene's germline CDR1 is MDHEN and CDR2 SYDVKM. This CDR3 region has 16 residues. The V gene end was trimmed by 5 bases and the J gene end by 3 bases; junction bases not matched to a gene: 9.

CDR3 in DNA: TGCAGCGTTTCTAAGACTAGCGGACTCCTCCCTGAGCAGTTCTTC. Translating it yields CSVSKTSGLLPEQFF. This chain links TRBV29-1 with TRBJ2-1; 9 positions agree with TRBD2. Germline V gene sequence: CDR1 SQVTM, CDR2 ANQGSEA. With V trimmed by 5 bases and J by 9 bases, 14 bases remained unmatched. There are 15 residues in the CDR3.

In DNA form, the CDR3 reads TGTGCCAGCAGCCCCATATATCGACAGGGGGACGGCTACACCTTC. Protein sequence: CASSPIYRQGDGYTF. The genes are TRBV5-4 and TRBJ1-2; 9 bases align to TRBD1. With V trimmed by 4 bases and J by 8 bases, 12 bases remained unmatched. Germline CDR1 reads SGHNT; CDR2 reads YYREEE (reference sequence). The CDR3 spans 15 residues.

V gene TRBV5-1 combines with J gene TRBJ1-1, with D unresolved. The germline V gene encodes CDR1 SGHRS and CDR2 YFSETQ. This CDR3 contains 15 residues. Deletions cut 5 bases from V and 4 bases from J, with 18 bases between. CDR3 sequence (DNA): TGCGCCAGCAGTTACATTAAACTCCCGGGCACTGAAGCTTTCTTT. Translating gives CASSYIKLPGTEAFF. Looking up the rest from reference TRBV5-1 and TRBJ1-1 gives the full variable domain: KAGVTQTPRYLIKTRGQQVTLSCSPISGHRSVSWYQQTPGQGLQFLFEYFSETQRNKGNFPGRFSGRQFSNSRSEMNVSTLELGDSALYLCASSYIKLPGTEAFFGQGTRLTVV.

This chain links TRBV28 with TRBJ2-1, with TRBD2 matching over 7 bases. With V trimmed by 9 bases and J by 9 bases, 14 bases remained unmatched. The CDR3 consists of 14 residues. Per the germline V gene, CDR1 is MDHEN and CDR2 is SYDVKM. The CDR3 spells CASGMGGSISEQFF. The CDR3, as DNA: TGTGCCAGTGGAATGGGCGGGAGTATTAGTGAGCAGTTCTTC.

This chain joins TRBV10-3 and TRBJ1-2, with D perhaps TRBD1 (6 bases). Trimming took off 2 bases at V and 5 bases at J, with 12 bases between the two ends. From germline, CDR1 is ENHRY and CDR2 SYGVKD. The CDR3 is 14 amino acids. The CDR3 protein is CAISENGQFYGYTF. In DNA, the CDR3 is TGTGCCATCAGTGAGAATGGACAGTTTTATGGCTACACCTTC.